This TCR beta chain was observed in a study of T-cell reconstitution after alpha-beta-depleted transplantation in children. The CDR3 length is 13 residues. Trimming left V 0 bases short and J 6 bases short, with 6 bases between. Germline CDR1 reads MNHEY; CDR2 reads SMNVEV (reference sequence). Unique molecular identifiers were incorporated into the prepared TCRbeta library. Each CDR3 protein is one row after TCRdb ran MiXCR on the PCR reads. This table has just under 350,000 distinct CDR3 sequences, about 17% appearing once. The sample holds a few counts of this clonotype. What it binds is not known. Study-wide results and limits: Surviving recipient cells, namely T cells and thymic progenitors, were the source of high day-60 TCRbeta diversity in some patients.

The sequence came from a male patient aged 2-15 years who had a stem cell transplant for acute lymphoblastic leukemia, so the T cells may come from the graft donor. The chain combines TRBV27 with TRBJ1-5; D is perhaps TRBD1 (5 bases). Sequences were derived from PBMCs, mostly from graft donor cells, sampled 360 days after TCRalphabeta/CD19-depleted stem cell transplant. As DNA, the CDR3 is TGTGCCAGCAGTTTATCAGGGGTTCAGCCCCAGCATTTT. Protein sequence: CASSLSGVQPQHF.